This T cell receptor beta chain was found in a study of T cells in Graves' hyperthyroidism and ophthalmopathy. Study-wide context: At initial diagnosis, before any treatment had begun, peripheral blood was obtained.

Amplified regions were TCR beta CDR3 sequences from RNA transcripts. Researchers ran a first-round RT-PCR on the TCR CDR3 using the HTBI primer set. TCRdb re-analysed the multiplex PCR reads in MiXCR, keeping a single row per CDR3 protein. Of under 400,000 distinct CDR3 sequences in the sample, roughly an eighth are singletons; the top ten hold around a tenth. Patients were excluded because of uncontrolled infection, other autoimmune disease, pregnancy or lactation. Clinical symptoms, serum thyroxine, TRAb, thyroid ultrasound and orbital computed tomography informed diagnoses. It was 10 ml of fresh peripheral blood that supplied the PBMCs. The CDR3 is 13 residues long. The germline V and J ends were trimmed by 7 bases and 7 bases, with 14 bases remaining between them. Germline loops: CDR1 MDHEN, CDR2 SYDVKM.

The rearrangement uses TRBV28 and TRBJ1-5; D not certain. This TCR was recovered from a woman younger than 30 with Graves' hyperthyroidism. The sample comprised blood. CDR3 nucleotide sequence: TGTGCCAGCAATCATGGTTACGTGCAGCCCCAGCATTTT. It encodes CASNHGYVQPQHF.